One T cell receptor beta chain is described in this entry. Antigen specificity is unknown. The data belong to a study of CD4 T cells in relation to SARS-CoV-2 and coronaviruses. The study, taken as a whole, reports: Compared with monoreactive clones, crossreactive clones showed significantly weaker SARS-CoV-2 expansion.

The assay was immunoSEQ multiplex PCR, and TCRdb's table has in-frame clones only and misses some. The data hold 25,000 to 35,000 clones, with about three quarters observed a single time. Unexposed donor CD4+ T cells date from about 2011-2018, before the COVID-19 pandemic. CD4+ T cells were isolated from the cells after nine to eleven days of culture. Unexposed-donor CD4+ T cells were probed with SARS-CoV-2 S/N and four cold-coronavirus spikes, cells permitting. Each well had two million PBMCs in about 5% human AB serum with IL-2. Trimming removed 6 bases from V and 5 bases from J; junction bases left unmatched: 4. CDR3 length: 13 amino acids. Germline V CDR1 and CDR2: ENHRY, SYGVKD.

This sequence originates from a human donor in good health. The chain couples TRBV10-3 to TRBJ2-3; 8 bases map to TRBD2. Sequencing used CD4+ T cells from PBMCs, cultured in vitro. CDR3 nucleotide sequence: TGTGCCATCAGGGACACTAGCGGAGATACGCAGTATTTT. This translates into CAIRDTSGDTQYF.